These 25 T cell receptor beta chains came from one sample sequenced in a study of response to subunit inactivated influenza vaccine. TCRdb re-derived calls from the RT-PCR reads in MiXCR, one entry per CDR3 protein. The sample consists of approximately 520,000 distinct CDR3 sequences, about 25% of them appearing once. Sequencing was performed on CD4+ T cells sorted from PBMCs, taken 5 days after vaccination. These receptors originate from a man aged 50-59 years who received an inactivated influenza vaccine.

This clonotype has just a few counts. Germline is not matched at one junction end, which may reflect a read error. V is TRBV20-1 and J is TRBJ2-7; TRBD1 matches 8 bases. The germline V gene encodes CDR1 DFQATT and CDR2 SNEGSKA (reference sequence). The CDR3 length is 10 residues. CDR3 residues: CSATRDRPHF. The CDR3 DNA reads as TGCAGTGCTACCCGGGACAGGCCTCACTTC.

In this sample, this clonotype turned up a few times. The chain uses TRBV12-3 or TRBV12-4 and TRBJ2-7; D is tentatively TRBD1 or TRBD2 (5 bases each). The CDR3 contains 15 residues. The V and J ends lost 7 bases and 5 bases respectively, with 21 bases between them. The CDR3 spells CASTLSRESSHEQYF. The CDR3 nucleotides are TGTGCCAGCACCCTATCCAGGGAGTCTTCCCACGAGCAGTACTTC.

This clonotype was seen only a few times. The chain links TRBV29-1 to TRBJ2-7, with a tentative D call TRBD1 (6 bases). CDR1 and CDR2 (germline): SQVTM, ANQGSEA. The CDR3 covers 11 residues. Trimming left V 6 bases short and J 4 bases short, with 10 bases between. Written as DNA, the CDR3 is TGCAGCGTCGAAACAGGGTACGAGCAGTACTTC. Protein sequence: CSVETGYEQYF.

This chain links TRBV4-3 with TRBJ1-6, with 10 bases matching TRBD1. Germline V gene sequence: CDR1 LGHNA, CDR2 YSLEER. The CDR3 runs to 14 residues. V dropped 3 bases and J dropped 8; count of bases not matched to a gene: 1. The CDR3 coding sequence is TGCGCCAGCAGCCAGACAGGGGGCGATTCACCCCTCCACTTT. This gives the protein CASSQTGGDSPLHF.

The rearrangement joins TRBV20-1 to TRBJ2-2, with 7 bases that match TRBD2. CDR1 DFQATT and CDR2 SNEGSKA come from the germline V gene (reference sequence). Germline trimming cut 4 bases from V and 4 bases from J; bases unmatched to any gene: 3. The CDR3 runs 13 residues. CDR3 nucleotide sequence: TGCAGTGCTACCGGGAGGCTCACCGGGGAGCTGTTTTTT. Protein product: CSATGRLTGELFF.

The chain couples TRBV4-3 to TRBJ2-1; D possibly corresponds to TRBD1 (6 bases). Germline V CDR1 and CDR2: LGHNA, YSLEER. V was cut by 4 bases and J by 4 bases, with 20 bases left in between. CDR3 length: 17 residues. CDR3 DNA: TGCGCCAGCAGCCCCCGGGTCTCGAGGGGGATTTACAATGAGCAGTTCTTC. Its protein is CASSPRVSRGIYNEQFF.

The genes are TRBV10-2 and TRBJ2-3, with 8 nucleotides matching TRBD2. The germline CDR1 and CDR2 sequences are WSHSY and SAAADI. The CDR3 is 14 residues long. J was trimmed by 6 bases and V by 5 bases; bases with no gene match: 7. CDR3 protein: CASSIAGPWDTQYF. The CDR3, as DNA: TGCGCCAGCAGTATAGCGGGGCCGTGGGATACGCAGTATTTT.

This clonotype was seen more than once but under ten times. This chain joins TRBV6-5 and TRBJ2-7; D is perhaps TRBD2 (6 bases). CDR1 MNHEY and CDR2 SVGAGI come from the germline V gene. The CDR3 contains 15 residues. V was shortened by 0 bases and J by 6 bases, with 15 bases between the two germline ends. DNA of the CDR3: TGTGCCAGCAGTTACTCTGTATGGGGGGACGGCGAGCAGTACTTC. It yields the protein CASSYSVWGDGEQYF.

The chain joins TRBV12-3 or TRBV12-4 to TRBJ1-1, with TRBD1 matching 9 bases. J gave up 7 bases and V 2 bases, and 2 bases lay outside the gene matches. The CDR3 extends over 13 amino acids. DNA of the CDR3: TGTGCCAGCAGTTTAACAGGGGGCTTTGAAGCTTTCTTT. Amino acid sequence: CASSLTGGFEAFF.

The sample holds many counts of this clonotype. Here the CDR3 DNA reads TGTGCCAGCAGTTCCGACCGGCGCGAGCAGTACTTC. Translating gives CASSSDRREQYF. The chain couples TRBV12-3 or TRBV12-4 to TRBJ2-7; D uncertain. The CDR3 runs 12 residues. V was cut by 4 bases and J by 6 bases, with 10 bases left in between.

This rearrangement joins TRBV20-1 to TRBJ2-2; D is possibly TRBD1 (6 bases). This CDR3 comprises 15 residues. Per the germline V gene, CDR1 is DFQATT and CDR2 is SNEGSKA (reference sequence). V shed 5 bases and J shed 12 bases, with 25 bases lying between them. The CDR3 loop reads CSALRGQLLKDKLFF. The DNA of the CDR3 is TGCAGTGCTCTACGAGGACAGTTACTAAAGGATAAGCTGTTTTTT.

This clonotype was counted between two and nine times. The chain uses TRBV20-1 and TRBJ2-1; 10 bases agree with TRBD2. Per germline, CDR1 DFQATT and CDR2 SNEGSKA (reference sequence). Trimming took 3 bases from V and 7 from J; bases not matched to a gene: 6. This CDR3 is built from 14 residues. The CDR3 loop reads CSASDLSGRNEQFF. CDR3 in DNA: TGCAGTGCTAGCGACCTTAGCGGGAGGAATGAGCAGTTCTTC.

The rearrangement uses TRBV5-1 and TRBJ1-2, with TRBD1 as a possible D gene (6 bases). V lost 0 bases, J lost 2 bases, and 14 bases lay in between. Germline values: CDR1 SGHRS, CDR2 YFSETQ. CDR3 length: 16 amino acids. The CDR3 here is CASSLDSGAGNYGYTF. The DNA for the CDR3 is TGCGCCAGCAGCTTGGATTCAGGGGCAGGCAACTATGGCTACACCTTC.

The rearrangement uses TRBV30 and TRBJ1-1; no definite D call. CDR3 length: 13 amino acids. V gave up 0 bases and J gave up 3 bases, with 8 bases separating them. Per the germline V gene, CDR1 is GTSNPN and CDR2 is SVGIG (reference sequence). CDR3 coding DNA: TGTGCCTGGAGTGTCGATCGGGACACTGAAGCTTTCTTT. Translating it yields CAWSVDRDTEAFF.

The chain is built from TRBV30 and TRBJ2-1; weak D call: TRBD2 (6 bases). Germline CDR1 reads GTSNPN; CDR2 reads SVGIG (reference sequence). V was trimmed by 0 bases and J by 11 bases, leaving 20 bases between them. The CDR3 loop spans 15 amino acids. DNA for the CDR3: TGTGCCTGGAGTGTACGCCGACGGGAGCAAATAAAGCAGTTCTTC. Translating gives CAWSVRRREQIKQFF.

The chain links TRBV28 to TRBJ2-1; D not resolved. Germline loops: CDR1 MDHEN, CDR2 SYDVKM. The CDR3 sequence is 13 residues long. V was pared by 8 bases and J by 0 bases, with 8 bases between. The CDR3 spells CASLPYSYNEQFF. In DNA form, the CDR3 reads TGTGCCAGCCTCCCCTACTCCTACAATGAGCAGTTCTTC.

The rearrangement links TRBV7-6 to TRBJ2-1; D may be TRBD1 or TRBD2 (5 bases each). This CDR3 has 16 amino acids. Germline CDR1 is SGHVS and CDR2 is FNYEAQ. V lost 4 bases, J lost 1 base, and 14 bases lay in between. The CDR3 loop reads CASSSLMGDSYNEQFF. CDR3 DNA sequence: TGTGCCAGCAGCTCGCTAATGGGGGATTCCTACAATGAGCAGTTCTTC.

V usage is TRBV24-1 and J usage is TRBJ2-5, with D unresolved. V was shortened by 4 bases and J by 12 bases, with 17 bases between the two germline ends. The CDR3 length is 13 residues. CDR1 KGHDR and CDR2 SFDVKD come from the germline V gene. CDR3 DNA: TGTGCCACCAGTGAGTACCCGACTGGGCCAAAGTACTTC. Its protein is CATSEYPTGPKYF.

This sequence joins TRBV5-5 and TRBJ2-5; D call uncertain. CDR3 length: 14 residues. The V end was cut by 0 bases, the J end by 9 bases, with 15 bases between. Germline values: CDR1 SGHKS, CDR2 YYEKEE (reference sequence). CDR3 region: CASSLGTVPDPQYF. In nucleotides, the CDR3 is TGTGCCAGCAGCTTGGGTACGGTCCCGGACCCCCAGTACTTC.

The chain uses TRBV25-1 and TRBJ1-2; D call uncertain. The CDR3 covers 11 residues. Per the germline V gene, CDR1 is MGHDK and CDR2 is SYGVNS. Trimming cost V 0 bases and J 8 bases, with 4 bases left between them. The CDR3 region has the DNA TGTGCCAGCAGTGAATATTGGGGCTACACCTTC. Amino acids: CASSEYWGYTF.

The chain has TRBV27 and TRBJ2-3, with a weak D call TRBD2 (6 bases). Germline-derived CDR1 and CDR2 are MNHEY and SMNVEV (reference sequence). There are 16 residues in the CDR3. V lost 3 bases and J 4 bases, leaving 17 bases between the germline ends. Here the CDR3 DNA reads TGTGCCAGCAGTTTCGAACTAGCCGCACGGGCAGATACGCAGTATTTT. The encoded protein is CASSFELAARADTQYF.

This clonotype appeared a few times. The chain employs TRBV20-1 and TRBJ2-3; D remains unclear. Trimming pared 3 bases from V and 0 bases from J, leaving 16 bases between. The germline CDR1 and CDR2 sequences are DFQATT and SNEGSKA (reference sequence). The CDR3 is made up of 16 amino acids. DNA of the CDR3: TGCAGTGCTAGCTCTCTGCCAGGCACTAGCACAGATACGCAGTATTTT. It codes for CSASSLPGTSTDTQYF.

The chain uses TRBV20-1 and TRBJ2-7; 7 nucleotides match TRBD1. The trim removed 1 base at V and 6 bases at J, leaving 15 bases unmatched. This CDR3 has 16 amino acids. The germline V gene encodes CDR1 DFQATT and CDR2 SNEGSKA (reference sequence). This CDR3 is CSARVGTAYDRSEQYF. The CDR3 DNA is TGCAGTGCTAGAGTCGGGACAGCCTACGATAGGAGCGAGCAGTACTTC.

This clonotype was counted only a few times. The chain links TRBV12-3 or TRBV12-4 to TRBJ2-1, with D uncertain. The germline V and J ends were trimmed by 2 bases and 2 bases, with 4 bases remaining between them. The CDR3 consists of 13 residues. The CDR3 coding sequence is TGTGCCAGCAGTTTAAACCCCTACAATGAGCAGTTCTTC. Translated: CASSLNPYNEQFF.

This clonotype was detected only a few times. The V gene is TRBV18, the J gene TRBJ2-2; D call uncertain. Germline assignment: CDR1 KGHSH and CDR2 LQKENI. The CDR3 length is 16 residues. V was shortened by 2 bases and J by 0 bases, with 10 bases between the two germline ends. CDR3 residues: CASSPIRSANTGELFF. The CDR3 DNA sequence: TGTGCCAGCTCACCAATCCGTTCGGCGAACACCGGGGAGCTGTTTTTT.